This T cell receptor beta chain appears in the sequencing data of a study of blood T cell repertoires in COVID-19. About the study: T cells, B-cell-depleted T cells, or PBMCs provided the cDNA or gDNA that served as material.

The data were produced by immunoSEQ multiplex PCR, yet TCRdb's version contains in-frame clones alone and is incomplete. The table shows some 120,000 clones, with less than 90% occurring only once. This CDR3 has 13 residues. After removal of 5 bases from V and 8 bases from J, the junction contained 5 bases not matched to a gene. Germline CDR1 is LGHDT and CDR2 is YNNKEL (reference sequence). Sequencing was done on a sample of peripheral blood. This receptor was obtained from a man between 25 and 39 years old with acute or convalescent COVID-19. V and J are TRBV3-1 (or the pseudogene TRBV3-2) and TRBJ1-4; TRBD1 matches 7 bases. CDR3 loop: CASSKQGHEKLFF. CDR3 DNA sequence: TGTGCCAGCAGCAAACAGGGGCACGAAAAACTGTTTTTT.